Here is one TCR beta chain with its context. Its antigen remains unknown. The read halts 3 residues ahead of the CDR3 end, with the missing end drawn from the germline J gene. Generated by immunoSEQ multiplex PCR, the TCRdb table keeps only in-frame clones and is missing some. The sample totals tens of thousands of clones. Looked up from germline, CDR1 is LGHNA and CDR2 is YNFKEQ. V dropped 1 base and J dropped 4 bases, with 15 bases sitting between them. The CDR3 loop spans 16 amino acids. The data were obtained in a study of T cells in women clearing cervical HPV infection. Notes on the study in general: CIN3+ cases had significantly higher TCR repertoire richness than controls, but evenness did not differ.

This chain joins TRBV4-2 and TRBJ2-3; a weak D match, TRBD2 (6 bases). The receptor comes from a woman between 18 and 69 years old with a cervical HPV16 infection that either progressed to CIN3+ or cleared (not recorded which). The sequenced sample was blood buffy coat. Partial CDR3 DNA: TGTGCCAGCAGCCAAGCTCTAGCGCAGGGCGCAGATACG. Protein sequence: CASSQALAQGADT. The whole CDR3 is CASSQALAQGADTQYF.